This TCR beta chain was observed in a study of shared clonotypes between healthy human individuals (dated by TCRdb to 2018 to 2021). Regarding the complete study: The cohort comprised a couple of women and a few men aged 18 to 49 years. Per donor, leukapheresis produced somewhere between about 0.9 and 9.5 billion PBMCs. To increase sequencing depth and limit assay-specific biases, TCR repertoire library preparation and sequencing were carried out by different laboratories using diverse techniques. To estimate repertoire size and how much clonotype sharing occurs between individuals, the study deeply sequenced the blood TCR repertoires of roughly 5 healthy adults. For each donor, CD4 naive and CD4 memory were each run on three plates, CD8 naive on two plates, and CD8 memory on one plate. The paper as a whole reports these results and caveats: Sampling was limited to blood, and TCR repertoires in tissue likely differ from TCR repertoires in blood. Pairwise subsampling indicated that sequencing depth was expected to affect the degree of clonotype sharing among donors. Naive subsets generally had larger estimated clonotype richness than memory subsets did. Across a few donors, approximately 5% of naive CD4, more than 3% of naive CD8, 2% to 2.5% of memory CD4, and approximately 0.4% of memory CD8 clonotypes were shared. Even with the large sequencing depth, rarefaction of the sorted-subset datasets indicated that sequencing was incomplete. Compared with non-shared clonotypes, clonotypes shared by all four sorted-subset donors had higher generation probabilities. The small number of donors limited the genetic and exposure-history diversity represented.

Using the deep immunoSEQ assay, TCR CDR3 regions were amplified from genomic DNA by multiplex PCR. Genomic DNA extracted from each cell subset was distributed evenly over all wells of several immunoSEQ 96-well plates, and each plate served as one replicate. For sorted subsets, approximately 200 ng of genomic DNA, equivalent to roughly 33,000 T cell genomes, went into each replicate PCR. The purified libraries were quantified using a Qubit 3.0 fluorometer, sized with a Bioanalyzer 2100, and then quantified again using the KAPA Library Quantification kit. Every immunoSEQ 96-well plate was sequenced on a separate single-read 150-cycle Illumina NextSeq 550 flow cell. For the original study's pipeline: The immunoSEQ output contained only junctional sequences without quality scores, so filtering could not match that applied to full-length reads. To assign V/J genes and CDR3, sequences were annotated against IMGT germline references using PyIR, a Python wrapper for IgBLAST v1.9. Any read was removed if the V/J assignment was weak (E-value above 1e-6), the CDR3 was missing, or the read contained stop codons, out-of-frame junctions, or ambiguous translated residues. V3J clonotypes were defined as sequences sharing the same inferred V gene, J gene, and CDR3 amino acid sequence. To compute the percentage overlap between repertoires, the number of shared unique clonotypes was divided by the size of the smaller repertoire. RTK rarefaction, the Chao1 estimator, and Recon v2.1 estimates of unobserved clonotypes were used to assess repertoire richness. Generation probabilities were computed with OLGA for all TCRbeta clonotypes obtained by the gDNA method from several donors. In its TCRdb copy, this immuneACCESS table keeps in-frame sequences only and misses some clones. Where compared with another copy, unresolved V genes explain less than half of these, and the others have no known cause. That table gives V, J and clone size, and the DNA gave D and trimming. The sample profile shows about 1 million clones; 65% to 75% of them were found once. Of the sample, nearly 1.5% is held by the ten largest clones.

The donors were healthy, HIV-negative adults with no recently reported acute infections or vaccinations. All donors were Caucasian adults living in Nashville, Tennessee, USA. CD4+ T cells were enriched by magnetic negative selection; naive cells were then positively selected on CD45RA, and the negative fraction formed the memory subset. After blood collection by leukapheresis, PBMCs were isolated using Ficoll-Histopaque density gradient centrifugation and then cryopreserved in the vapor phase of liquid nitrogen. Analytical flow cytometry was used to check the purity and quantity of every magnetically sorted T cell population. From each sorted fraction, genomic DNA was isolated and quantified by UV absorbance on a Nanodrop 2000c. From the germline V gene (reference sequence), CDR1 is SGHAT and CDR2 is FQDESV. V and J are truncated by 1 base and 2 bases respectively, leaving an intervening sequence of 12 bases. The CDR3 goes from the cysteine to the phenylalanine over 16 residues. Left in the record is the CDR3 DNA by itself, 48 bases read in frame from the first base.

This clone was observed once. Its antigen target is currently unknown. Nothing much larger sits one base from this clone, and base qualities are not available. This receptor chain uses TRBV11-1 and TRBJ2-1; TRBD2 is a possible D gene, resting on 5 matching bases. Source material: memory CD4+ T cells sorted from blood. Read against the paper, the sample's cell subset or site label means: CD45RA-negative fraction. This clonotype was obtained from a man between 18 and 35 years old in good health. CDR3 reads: CASSLDSRGTYNEQFF. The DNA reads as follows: TGTGCCAGCAGCTTAGATAGCAGAGGGACCTACAATGAGCAGTTCTTC. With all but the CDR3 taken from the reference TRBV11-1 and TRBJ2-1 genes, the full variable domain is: EAEVAQSPRYKITEKSQAVAFWCDPISGHATLYWYRQILGQGPELLVQFQDESVVDDSQLPKDRFSAERLKGVDSTLKIQPAELGDSAMYLCASSLDSRGTYNEQFFGPGTRLTVL.